The 32 T cell receptor beta chains below all came from one sample that was sequenced in a study of T cell responses to AZD1222 COVID-19 vaccine. This table comes from immunoSEQ multiplex PCR, and its TCRdb copy is limited to in-frame clones, with some not included. The sample consists of about 100,000 clones, 70% to 90% of them appearing once. Sequencing was performed on peripheral blood, taken 28 days after the second AZD1222 dose. These receptors were collected from an adult who received the AZD1222 COVID-19 vaccine.

This chain links TRBV29-1 with TRBJ1-1, with D hard to call. Trimming took off 6 bases at V and 4 bases at J, with 12 bases between the two ends. The CDR3 length is 12 residues. The germline V gene encodes CDR1 SQVTM and CDR2 ANQGSEA. The CDR3, as DNA: TGCAGCGTCCCCTCGGGGAGCACTGAAGCTTTCTTT. This translates into CSVPSGSTEAFF. The variable domain in full, with the rest retrieved from reference TRBV29-1 and TRBJ1-1, is SAVISQKPSRDICQRGTSLTIQCQVDSQVTMMFWYRQQPGQSLTLIATANQGSEATYESGFVIDKFPISRPNLTFSTLTVSNMSPEDSSIYLCSVPSGSTEAFFGQGTRLTVV.

This chain connects TRBV7-9 to TRBJ1-6; 7 positions match TRBD1. The CDR3 is 14 amino acids. Germline CDR1 and CDR2: SEHNR and FQNEAQ (reference sequence). Unmatched junction bases numbered 7, after V lost 9 bases and J lost 5 bases. The CDR3 DNA is TGTGCCAGTAACCGGGACAGCGATAATTCACCCCTCCACTTT. It translates to CASNRDSDNSPLHF.

The chain carries TRBV5-6 and TRBJ2-5; tentative D call: TRBD1 (6 bases). CDR3 length: 15 amino acids. CDR1 and CDR2 (germline): SGHDT, YYEEEE. V dropped 4 bases and J dropped 2 bases, with 15 bases sitting between them. The CDR3 DNA reads as TGTGCCAGCAGCAAACGGACAGACCGACAAGAGACCCAGTACTTC. It codes for CASSKRTDRQETQYF. Combining the CDR3 with reference TRBV5-6 and TRBJ2-5 gives the whole variable domain DAGVTQSPTHLIKTRGQQVTLRCSPKSGHDTVSWYQQALGQGPQFIFQYYEEEERQRGNFPDRFSGHQFPNYSSELNVNALLLGDSALYLCASSKRTDRQETQYFGPGTRLLVL.

CDR3 sequence (DNA): TGTGCCAGTAGTATAGTCGGGGGGGGCACAGATACGCAGTATTTT. Its protein product is CASSIVGGGTDTQYF. The rearrangement uses TRBV19 and TRBJ2-3, with TRBD2 matching 8 bases. CDR1 and CDR2 from the germline V gene are LNHDA and SQIVND (reference sequence). Trimming took 1 base from V and 1 from J; bases not matched to a gene: 1. This CDR3 is built from 15 residues. The full variable domain, rest sourced from reference TRBV19 and TRBJ2-3, is DGGITQSPKYLFRKEGQNVTLSCEQNLNHDAMYWYRQDPGQGLRLIYYSQIVNDFQKGDIAEGYSVSREKKESFPLTVTSAQKNPTAFYLCASSIVGGGTDTQYFGPGTRLTVL.

This clone appeared once. This rearrangement joins TRBV19 to TRBJ2-2; 10 positions match TRBD1. CDR3 length: 17 amino acids. Germline V gene lookup returns CDR1 LNHDA and CDR2 SQIVND (reference sequence). V gave up 5 bases and J gave up 6 bases; unmatched junction bases: 12. The CDR3 DNA is TGTGCCAGTAGTCCCGGGGTGGGGACAGGGGCGGCCGGGGAGCTGTTTTTT. Translation gives CASSPGVGTGAAGELFF.

This clone was seen once. The gene calls are TRBV30 and TRBJ1-2; tentatively, D is TRBD1 (6 bases). Germline-derived CDR1 and CDR2 are GTSNPN and SVGIG (reference sequence). The CDR3 sequence is 15 residues long. Between the trimmed V and J ends, which lost 0 bases and 1 base, there was a span of 12 bases. The chain's CDR3 is CAWSVVAGVNYGYTF. CDR3 in DNA: TGTGCCTGGAGTGTAGTGGCAGGGGTTAACTATGGCTACACCTTC. Supplemented by reference TRBV30 and TRBJ1-2, the full variable domain reads SQTIHQWPATLVQPVGSPLSLECTVEGTSNPNLYWYRQAAGRGLQLLFYSVGIGQISSEVPQNLSASRPQDRQFILSSKKLLLSDSGFYLCAWSVVAGVNYGYTFGSGTRLTVV.

The CDR3, as DNA: TGTGCTAGTGGATCGGATGGGGGGCGTAGTCAGCCCCAGCATTTT. This gives the protein CASGSDGGRSQPQHF. V usage is TRBV12-5 and J usage is TRBJ1-5; D may be TRBD1 (6 bases). The length of the CDR3 is 15 residues. Germline V gene sequence: CDR1 LGHNT, CDR2 FRNRAP. V was shortened by 6 bases and J by 6 bases, with 18 bases between the two germline ends.

This chain uses TRBV15 with TRBJ2-3, with D tentatively TRBD2 (6 bases). V was cut by 10 bases and J by 5 bases, with 25 bases left in between. This CDR3 has 16 residues. Germline V gives CDR1 LNHNV, CDR2 YYDKDF (reference sequence). The CDR3 DNA reads TGTGCCAGCTCCGGGACTCACCCAACCCAGGGAGATACGCAGTATTTT. This encodes CASSGTHPTQGDTQYF.

This rearrangement joins TRBV28 to TRBJ1-5; D is unresolved. CDR1 is MDHEN and CDR2 is SYDVKM in the germline V gene. Trimming took 1 base from V and 9 from J, leaving 10 bases between them. The CDR3 sequence is 13 residues long. The DNA for the CDR3 is TGTGCCAGCAGTTTATTATCCGCATCGCCCCAGCATTTT. It translates to CASSLLSASPQHF. Supplemented by reference TRBV28 and TRBJ1-5, the full variable domain reads DVKVTQSSRYLVKRTGEKVFLECVQDMDHENMFWYRQDPGLGLRLIYFSYDVKMKEKGDIPEGYSVSREKKERFSLILESASTNQTSMYLCASSLLSASPQHFGDGTRLSIL.

The gene calls are TRBV6-5 and TRBJ2-3; D could derive from TRBD1 or TRBD2 (5 bases each). The CDR3 length is 13 residues. V shed 8 bases and J shed 7 bases, with 16 bases lying between them. Germline V lookup: CDR1 MNHEY, CDR2 SVGAGI. CDR3 sequence: CASGRDVQNTQYF. As DNA, the CDR3 is TGTGCCAGCGGCCGGGACGTTCAGAATACGCAGTATTTT.

In DNA, the CDR3 is TGTGCCAGCAGCCACAGCCCGACTAGCGGGGGGGCCGAGCAGTACTTC. Amino acids: CASSHSPTSGGAEQYF. The chain couples TRBV7-3 to TRBJ2-7, with 14 positions matching TRBD2. This CDR3 is 16 amino acids long. With 5 bases clipped from V and 6 bases from J, the junction kept 9 bases outside the gene matches. Germline assignment: CDR1 SGHTA and CDR2 FQGTGA.

The J gene is TRBJ2-2, the V gene TRBV9; the D is unclear. Trimming stripped 3 bases from V and 1 base from J, with 4 bases between. The germline V gene encodes CDR1 SGDLS and CDR2 YYNGEE. CDR3 length: 13 residues. The CDR3 DNA sequence: TGTGCCAGCAGCGGCAGGAACACCGGGGAGCTGTTTTTT. Its translation: CASSGRNTGELFF.

The chain employs TRBV6-2 or TRBV6-3 and TRBJ2-1, with no clear D. Per the germline V gene, CDR1 is MNHEY and CDR2 is SVGEGT. Trimming cost V 0 bases and J 8 bases, with 8 bases left between them. This CDR3 is built from 13 residues. The CDR3 nucleotides are TGTGCCAGCAGTTACTCGAAAGCCTATGAGCAGTTCTTC. Protein sequence: CASSYSKAYEQFF.

This clone was counted between two and nine times. The chain uses TRBV5-1 and TRBJ1-1; 7 bases line up with TRBD1. CDR1 and CDR2 from the germline V gene are SGHRS and YFSETQ. The CDR3 totals 15 residues. V lost 0 bases, J lost 6 bases, and 8 bases stayed unmatched. In DNA, the CDR3 is TGCGCCAGCAGCTTGGGGATAGGGGGCGGGCCTGAAGCTTTCTTT. Its protein product is CASSLGIGGGPEAFF.

V usage is TRBV5-4 and J usage is TRBJ1-2; D call uncertain. Germline lookup yields CDR1 SGHNT and CDR2 YYREEE (reference sequence). Between the trimmed V and J ends, which lost 6 bases and 0 bases, there was a span of 12 bases. The CDR3 spans 14 residues. CDR3 DNA: TGTGCCAGCACCTCGTACCGTACTAACTATGGCTACACCTTC. It translates to CASTSYRTNYGYTF.

This chain joins TRBV24-1 and TRBJ2-2; D perhaps matches TRBD1 (6 bases). The CDR3 extends over 16 amino acids. Trimming pared 3 bases from V and 1 base from J, leaving 11 bases between. The germline V gene encodes CDR1 KGHDR and CDR2 SFDVKD. Written as DNA, the CDR3 is TGTGCCACCAGTGATAGATCGGGACAGAACACCGGGGAGCTGTTTTTT. Translated: CATSDRSGQNTGELFF.

The chain links TRBV2 to TRBJ2-5, with unresolved D. Germline V CDR1 and CDR2: SNHLY, FYNNEI. V was cut by 1 base and J by 5 bases, with 14 bases left in between. The CDR3 sequence is 15 residues long. The CDR3 region is CASSEGAPARETQYF. The CDR3 DNA is TGTGCCAGCAGTGAAGGAGCTCCCGCGAGGGAGACCCAGTACTTC.

The rearrangement uses TRBV2 and TRBJ1-2; D remains unclear. Trimming took 10 bases from V and 4 from J, leaving 19 bases between them. The CDR3 loop spans 14 amino acids. The germline gives CDR1 SNHLY, CDR2 FYNNEI. The CDR3 here is CAIYPQADPYGYTF. For the CDR3, the DNA is TGTGCCATCTACCCCCAGGCTGACCCCTATGGCTACACCTTC.

J is TRBJ1-1 and V is TRBV29-1, with D unclear. CDR3 length: 14 amino acids. The germline V and J ends were trimmed by 1 base and 3 bases, with 12 bases remaining between them. Germline CDR1 SQVTM, CDR2 ANQGSEA. CDR3 sequence (DNA): TGCAGCGTTGAAGTTATGGGTAGGTACACTGAAGCTTTCTTT. Translated, it gives CSVEVMGRYTEAFF.

The chain uses TRBV7-3 and TRBJ2-2, with 7 nucleotides matching TRBD1. Looked up from germline, CDR1 is SGHTA and CDR2 is FQGTGA. V was pared by 5 bases and J by 5 bases, with 5 bases of the junction left unmatched. The length of the CDR3 is 14 residues. The CDR3 loop reads CASSPGTATGELFF. Written as DNA, the CDR3 is TGTGCCAGCAGCCCCGGGACAGCGACCGGGGAGCTGTTTTTT.

The genes are TRBV5-8 and TRBJ1-1; a weak D match, TRBD1 (5 bases). Germline V gives CDR1 SGHTS, CDR2 YDEGEE. The CDR3 runs 12 residues. V lost 3 bases to trimming and J lost 8 bases, with 11 bases between them. The CDR3 bases are TGTGCCAGCAGCTGGGGCCCTGACGAAGCTTTCTTT. As protein: CASSWGPDEAFF.

This clone was detected a few times. This chain joins TRBV18 and TRBJ2-2; 7 bases are a match to TRBD1. The germline CDR1 and CDR2 sequences are KGHSH and LQKENI. The CDR3 sequence is 13 residues long. The junction had 3 bases not matched to a gene; V was cut back by 5 bases and J by 6 bases. The CDR3 bases are TGTGCCAGCTCAACAGACAGGGCCGGGGAGCTGTTTTTT. It translates to CASSTDRAGELFF.

This rearrangement joins TRBV2 to TRBJ1-3, with D perhaps TRBD1 (6 bases). Trimming pared 6 bases from V and 4 bases from J, leaving 7 bases between. CDR3 length equals 12 residues. Per the germline V gene, CDR1 is SNHLY and CDR2 is FYNNEI. This CDR3 is CASRDRGNTIYF. The CDR3 nucleotides read TGTGCCAGCAGAGACAGGGGAAACACCATATATTTT.

This sequence joins TRBV19 and TRBJ1-2; D is perhaps TRBD1 (6 bases). CDR3 size: 14 residues. Deletions cut 4 bases from V and 2 bases from J, with 11 bases between. Germline-derived CDR1 and CDR2 are LNHDA and SQIVND (reference sequence). The CDR3 nucleotides read TGTGCCAGTAGTAGGGGGGGCGGGAACTATGGCTACACCTTC. It encodes CASSRGGGNYGYTF.

The CDR3 sequence: CASSLVGDYGYTF. DNA for the CDR3: TGTGCCAGCAGCTTAGTGGGAGACTATGGCTACACCTTC. The chain is built from TRBV7-9 and TRBJ1-2, with D uncertain. This CDR3 contains 13 residues. Trimming cost V 1 base and J 3 bases, with 6 bases left between them. Looked up from germline, CDR1 is SEHNR and CDR2 is FQNEAQ (reference sequence).

The table lists this clone with a few counts. The chain uses TRBV6-1 and TRBJ1-6; weak D call: TRBD1 (5 bases). This CDR3 region has 16 residues. Germline values: CDR1 MNHNS, CDR2 SASEGT. Trimming pared 3 bases from V and 4 bases from J, leaving 13 bases between. The CDR3 DNA reads as TGTGCCAGCAGTGATGGGGGTCACCTATATAATTCACCCCTCCACTTT. This encodes CASSDGGHLYNSPLHF.

The rearrangement joins TRBV19 to TRBJ2-2; 9 bases match TRBD1. Germline V gives CDR1 LNHDA, CDR2 SQIVND (reference sequence). V gave up 4 bases and J gave up 4 bases; unmatched junction bases: 7. This CDR3 is 16 amino acids long. For the CDR3, the DNA is TGTGCCAGTAGTAAATCCCGGACAGGGGCCACCGGGGAGCTGTTTTTT. Translated: CASSKSRTGATGELFF.

The V gene is TRBV27, the J gene TRBJ2-7; maybe TRBD1 (5 bases). Germline lookup yields CDR1 MNHEY and CDR2 SMNVEV (reference sequence). The CDR3 has 18 amino acids. Trimming shortened V by 2 bases and J by 3 bases, and 23 bases separated the two germline ends. The CDR3 region is CASSLRGIQGRVHYEQYF. As DNA, the CDR3 is TGTGCCAGCAGTTTAAGGGGAATCCAGGGCCGGGTCCACTACGAGCAGTACTTC.

The V and J genes are TRBV14 and TRBJ2-3, with 8 bases that match TRBD1. The germline V gene encodes CDR1 SGHDN and CDR2 FVKESK. V dropped 0 bases and J dropped 0; count of bases not matched to a gene: 2. This CDR3 is 16 amino acids long. The CDR3 bases are TGTGCCAGCAGCCAAGAGGACAGGGCTAGCACAGATACGCAGTATTTT. It translates to CASSQEDRASTDTQYF.

This chain connects TRBV10-3 to TRBJ1-2; 9 bases line up with TRBD1. Germline lookup yields CDR1 ENHRY and CDR2 SYGVKD. The CDR3 is made up of 16 amino acids. The ends lost 8 bases at V and 3 bases at J; junction bases unmatched: 13. In DNA form, the CDR3 reads TGTGCCATCGGAACGGGGGGGACAGGGCCCGACTATGGCTACACCTTC. Translation: CAIGTGGTGPDYGYTF.

The chain employs TRBV5-6 and TRBJ1-1; unclear D gene. V was pared by 1 base and J by 4 bases, with 2 bases between. Germline V gene data show CDR1 as SGHDT and CDR2 as YYEEEE. This CDR3 contains 11 residues. CDR3 protein: CASSLSTEAFF. The CDR3 nucleotides are TGTGCCAGCAGCTTGAGCACTGAAGCTTTCTTT.

This clone occurred a few times. The chain is built from TRBV18 and TRBJ1-5, with a weak D call TRBD1 (5 bases). This CDR3 is built from 17 residues. Germline V gives CDR1 KGHSH, CDR2 LQKENI. Trimming left V 0 bases short and J 1 base short, with 13 bases between. CDR3 loop: CASSPPSGQGSNQPQHF. As DNA, the CDR3 is TGTGCCAGCTCACCACCGTCCGGGCAGGGAAGCAATCAGCCCCAGCATTTT.